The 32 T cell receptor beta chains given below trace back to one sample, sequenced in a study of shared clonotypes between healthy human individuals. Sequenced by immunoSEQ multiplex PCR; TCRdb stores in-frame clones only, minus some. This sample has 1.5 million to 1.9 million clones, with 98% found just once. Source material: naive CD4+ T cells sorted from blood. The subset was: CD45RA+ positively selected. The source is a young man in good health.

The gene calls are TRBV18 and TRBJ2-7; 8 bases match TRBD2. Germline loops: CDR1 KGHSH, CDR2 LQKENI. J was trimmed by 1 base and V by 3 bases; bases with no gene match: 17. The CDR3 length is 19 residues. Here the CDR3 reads CASSPFPPQSGSSSYEQYF. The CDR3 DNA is TGTGCCAGCTCACCTTTTCCCCCCCAGAGCGGGAGTAGTTCCTACGAGCAGTACTTC.

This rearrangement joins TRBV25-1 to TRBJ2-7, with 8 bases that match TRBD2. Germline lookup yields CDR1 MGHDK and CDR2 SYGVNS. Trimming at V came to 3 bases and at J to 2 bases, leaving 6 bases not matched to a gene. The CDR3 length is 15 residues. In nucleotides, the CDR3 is TGTGCCAGCAGTGACAAGGTAGCGGGGACCTACGAGCAGTACTTC. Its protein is CASSDKVAGTYEQYF.

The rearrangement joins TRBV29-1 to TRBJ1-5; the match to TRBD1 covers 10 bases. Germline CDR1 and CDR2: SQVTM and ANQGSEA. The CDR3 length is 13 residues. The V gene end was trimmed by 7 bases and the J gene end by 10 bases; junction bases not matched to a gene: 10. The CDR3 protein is CSAGTGVSGPQHF. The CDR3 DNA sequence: TGCAGCGCTGGGACAGGGGTTTCGGGACCCCAGCATTTT.

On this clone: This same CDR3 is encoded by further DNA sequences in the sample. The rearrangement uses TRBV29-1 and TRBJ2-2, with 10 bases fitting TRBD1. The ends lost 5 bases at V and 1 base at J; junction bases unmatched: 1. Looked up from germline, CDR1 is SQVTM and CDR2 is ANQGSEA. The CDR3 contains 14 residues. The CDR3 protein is CSVRDRGNTGELFF. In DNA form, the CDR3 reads TGCAGCGTTCGGGACAGGGGGAACACCGGGGAGCTGTTTTTT.

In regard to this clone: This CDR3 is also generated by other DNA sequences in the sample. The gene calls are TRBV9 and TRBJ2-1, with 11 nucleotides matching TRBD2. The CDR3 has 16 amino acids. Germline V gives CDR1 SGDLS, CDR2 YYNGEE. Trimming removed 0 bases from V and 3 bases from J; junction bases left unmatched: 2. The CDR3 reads CASSVGGTSGYNEQFF. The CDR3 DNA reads TGTGCCAGCAGCGTAGGGGGGACTAGCGGCTACAATGAGCAGTTCTTC.

The CDR3 sequence is CASSFRGGTAGEQYF. The CDR3 coding sequence is TGTGCCAGCAGTTTTAGGGGCGGCACGGCGGGTGAGCAGTACTTC. V and J are TRBV28 and TRBJ2-7; D tentatively reads TRBD1 or TRBD2 (5 bases each). CDR1 and CDR2 (germline): MDHEN, SYDVKM. V lost 3 bases to trimming and J lost 7 bases, with 19 bases between them. This CDR3 contains 15 residues.

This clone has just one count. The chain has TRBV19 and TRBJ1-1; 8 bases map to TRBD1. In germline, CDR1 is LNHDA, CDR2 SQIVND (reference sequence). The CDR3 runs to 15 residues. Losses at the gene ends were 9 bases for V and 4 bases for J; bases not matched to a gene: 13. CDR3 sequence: CASRTGSARGTEAFF. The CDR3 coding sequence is TGTGCCAGCCGGACAGGGAGCGCCCGGGGCACTGAAGCTTTCTTT. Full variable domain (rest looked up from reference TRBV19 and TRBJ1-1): DGGITQSPKYLFRKEGQNVTLSCEQNLNHDAMYWYRQDPGQGLRLIYYSQIVNDFQKGDIAEGYSVSREKKESFPLTVTSAQKNPTAFYLCASRTGSARGTEAFFGQGTRLTVV.

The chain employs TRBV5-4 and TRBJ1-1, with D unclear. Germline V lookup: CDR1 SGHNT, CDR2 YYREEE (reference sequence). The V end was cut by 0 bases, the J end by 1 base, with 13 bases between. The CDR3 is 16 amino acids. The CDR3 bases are TGTGCCAGCAGCTTGGTGGGATTGGATCCGAACACTGAAGCTTTCTTT. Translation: CASSLVGLDPNTEAFF.

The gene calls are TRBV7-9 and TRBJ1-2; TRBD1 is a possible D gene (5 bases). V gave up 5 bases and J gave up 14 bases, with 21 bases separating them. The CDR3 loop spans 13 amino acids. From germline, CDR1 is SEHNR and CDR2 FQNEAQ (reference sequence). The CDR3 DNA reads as TGTGCCAGCAGCCCTGGGGCAGGGCATTCGTGGACCTTC. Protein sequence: CASSPGAGHSWTF.

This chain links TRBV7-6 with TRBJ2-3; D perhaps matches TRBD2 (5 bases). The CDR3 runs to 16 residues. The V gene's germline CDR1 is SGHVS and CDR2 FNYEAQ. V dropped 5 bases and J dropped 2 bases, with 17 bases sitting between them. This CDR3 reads CASSHPLRDPTDTQYF. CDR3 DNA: TGTGCCAGCAGCCACCCTCTCCGGGATCCCACAGATACGCAGTATTTT. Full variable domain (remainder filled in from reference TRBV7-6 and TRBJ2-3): GAGVSQSPRYKVTKRGQDVALRCDPISGHVSLYWYRQALGQGPEFLTYFNYEAQQDKSGLPNDRFSAERPEGSISTLTIQRTEQRDSAMYRCASSHPLRDPTDTQYFGPGTRLTVL.

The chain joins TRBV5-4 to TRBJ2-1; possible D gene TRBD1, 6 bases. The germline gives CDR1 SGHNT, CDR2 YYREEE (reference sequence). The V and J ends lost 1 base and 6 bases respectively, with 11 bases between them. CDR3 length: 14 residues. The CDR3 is CASSLQGLANEQFF. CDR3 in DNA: TGTGCCAGCAGCTTGCAGGGGTTGGCCAATGAGCAGTTCTTC. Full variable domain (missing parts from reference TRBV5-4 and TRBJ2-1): ETGVTQSPTHLIKTRGQQVTLRCSSQSGHNTVSWYQQALGQGPQFIFQYYREEENGRGNFPPRFSGLQFPNYSSELNVNALELDDSALYLCASSLQGLANEQFFGPGTRLTVL.

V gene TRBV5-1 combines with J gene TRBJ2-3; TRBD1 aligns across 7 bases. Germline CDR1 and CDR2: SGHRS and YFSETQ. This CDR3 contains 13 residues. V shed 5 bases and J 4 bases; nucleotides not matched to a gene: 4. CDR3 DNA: TGCGCCAGCAGTGAAGGGGGCCCAGATACGCAGTATTTT. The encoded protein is CASSEGGPDTQYF.

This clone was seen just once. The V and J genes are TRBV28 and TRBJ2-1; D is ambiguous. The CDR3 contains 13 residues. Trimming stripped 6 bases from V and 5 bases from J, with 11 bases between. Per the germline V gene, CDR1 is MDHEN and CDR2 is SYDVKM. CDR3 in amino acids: CASSSWRNNEQFF. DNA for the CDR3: TGTGCCAGCAGCTCGTGGCGCAACAATGAGCAGTTCTTC.

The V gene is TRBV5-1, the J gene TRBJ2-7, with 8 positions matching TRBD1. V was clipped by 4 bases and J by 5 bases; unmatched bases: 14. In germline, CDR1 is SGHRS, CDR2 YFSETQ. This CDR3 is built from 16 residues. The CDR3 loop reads CASSPHPRQGLHEQYF. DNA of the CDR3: TGCGCCAGCAGCCCTCACCCGAGACAGGGGCTACACGAGCAGTACTTC.

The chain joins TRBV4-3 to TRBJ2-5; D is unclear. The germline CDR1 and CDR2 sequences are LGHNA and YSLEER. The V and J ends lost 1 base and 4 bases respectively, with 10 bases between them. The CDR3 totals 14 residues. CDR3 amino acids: CASSQAWYGETQYF. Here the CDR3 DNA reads TGCGCCAGCAGCCAAGCCTGGTACGGAGAGACCCAGTACTTC.

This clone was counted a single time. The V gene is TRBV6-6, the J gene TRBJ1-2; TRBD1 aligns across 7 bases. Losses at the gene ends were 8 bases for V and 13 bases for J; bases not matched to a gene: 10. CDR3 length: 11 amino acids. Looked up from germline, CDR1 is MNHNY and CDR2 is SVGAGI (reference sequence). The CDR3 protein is CASGEGQHITF. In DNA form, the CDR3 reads TGTGCCAGCGGAGAGGGACAGCATATCACCTTC.

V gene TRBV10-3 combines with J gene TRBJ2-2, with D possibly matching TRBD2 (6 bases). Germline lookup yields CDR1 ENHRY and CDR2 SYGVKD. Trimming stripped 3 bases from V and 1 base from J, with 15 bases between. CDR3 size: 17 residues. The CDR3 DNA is TGTGCCATCAGTGACCCGGGACTGCTACTGAACACCGGGGAGCTGTTTTTT. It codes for CAISDPGLLLNTGELFF.

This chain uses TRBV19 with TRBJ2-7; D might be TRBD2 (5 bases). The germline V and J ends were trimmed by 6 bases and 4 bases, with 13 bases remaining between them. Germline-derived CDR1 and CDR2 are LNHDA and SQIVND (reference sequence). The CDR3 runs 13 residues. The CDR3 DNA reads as TGTGCCAGTAGGAGGGCAGGCGGGTACGAGCAGTACTTC. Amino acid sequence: CASRRAGGYEQYF.

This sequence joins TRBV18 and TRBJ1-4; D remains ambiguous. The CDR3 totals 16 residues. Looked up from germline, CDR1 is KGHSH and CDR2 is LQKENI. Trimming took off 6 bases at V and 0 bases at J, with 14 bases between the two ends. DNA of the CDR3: TGTGCCAGCTCGTCGGCTCACAGTGCAACTAATGAAAAACTGTTTTTT. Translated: CASSSAHSATNEKLFF.

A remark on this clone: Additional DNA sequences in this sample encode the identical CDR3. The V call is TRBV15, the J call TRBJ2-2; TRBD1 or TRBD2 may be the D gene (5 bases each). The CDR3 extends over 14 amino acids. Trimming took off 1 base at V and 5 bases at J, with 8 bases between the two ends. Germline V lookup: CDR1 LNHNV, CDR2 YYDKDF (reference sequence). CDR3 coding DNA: TGTGCCACCAGCAGAGTTGAGGGGACCGGGGAGCTGTTTTTT. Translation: CATSRVEGTGELFF. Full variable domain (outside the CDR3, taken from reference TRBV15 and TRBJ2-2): DAMVIQNPRYQVTQFGKPVTLSCSQTLNHNVMYWYQQKSSQAPKLLFHYYDKDFNNEADTPDNFQSRRPNTSFCFLDIRSPGLGDTAMYLCATSRVEGTGELFFGEGSRLTVL.

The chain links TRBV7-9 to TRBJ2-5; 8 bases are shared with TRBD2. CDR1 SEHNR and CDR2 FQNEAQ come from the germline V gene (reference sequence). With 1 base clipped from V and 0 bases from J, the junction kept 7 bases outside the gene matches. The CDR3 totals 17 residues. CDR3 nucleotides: TGTGCCAGCAGCTTAGATGGTAGCGGGGATAACCAAGAGACCCAGTACTTC. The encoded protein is CASSLDGSGDNQETQYF.

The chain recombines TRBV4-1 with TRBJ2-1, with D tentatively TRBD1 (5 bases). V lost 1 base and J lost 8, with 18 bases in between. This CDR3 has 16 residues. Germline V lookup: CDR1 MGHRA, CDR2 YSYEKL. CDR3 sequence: CASSQATGSSRYEQFF. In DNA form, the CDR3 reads TGCGCCAGCAGCCAAGCCACAGGCTCCAGCAGGTATGAGCAGTTCTTC.

CDR3 in amino acids: CASSTGPSTDTQYF. The CDR3 DNA reads TGTGCCAGCAGTACAGGGCCCAGCACAGATACGCAGTATTTT. The rearrangement joins TRBV27 to TRBJ2-3, with D perhaps matching TRBD1 (6 bases). There are 14 residues in the CDR3. Trimming left V 5 bases short and J 0 bases short, with 9 bases between. The germline V gene encodes CDR1 MNHEY and CDR2 SMNVEV (reference sequence).

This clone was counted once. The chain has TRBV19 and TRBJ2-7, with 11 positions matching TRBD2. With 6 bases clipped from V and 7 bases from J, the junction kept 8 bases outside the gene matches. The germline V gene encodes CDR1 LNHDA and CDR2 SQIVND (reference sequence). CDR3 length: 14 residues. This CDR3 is CASRQLAGDKEQYF. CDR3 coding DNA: TGTGCCAGTAGGCAACTAGCGGGAGACAAAGAGCAGTACTTC.

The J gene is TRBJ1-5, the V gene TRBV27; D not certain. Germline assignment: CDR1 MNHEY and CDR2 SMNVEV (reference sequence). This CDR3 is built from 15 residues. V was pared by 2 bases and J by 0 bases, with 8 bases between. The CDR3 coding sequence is TGTGCCAGCAGTTTAGGACGGAATAGCAATCAGCCCCAGCATTTT. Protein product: CASSLGRNSNQPQHF.

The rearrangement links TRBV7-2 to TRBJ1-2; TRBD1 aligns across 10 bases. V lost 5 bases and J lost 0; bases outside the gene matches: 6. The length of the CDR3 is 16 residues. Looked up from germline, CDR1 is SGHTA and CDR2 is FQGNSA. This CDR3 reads CASSQQTGGPNYGYTF. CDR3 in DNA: TGTGCCAGCAGCCAACAGACAGGGGGCCCTAACTATGGCTACACCTTC.

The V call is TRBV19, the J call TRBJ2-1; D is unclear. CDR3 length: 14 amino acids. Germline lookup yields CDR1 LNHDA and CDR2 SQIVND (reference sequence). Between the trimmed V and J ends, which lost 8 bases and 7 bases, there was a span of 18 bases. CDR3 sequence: CASSMGLVRNEQFF. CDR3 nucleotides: TGTGCCAGTTCAATGGGGTTGGTTCGGAATGAGCAGTTCTTC.

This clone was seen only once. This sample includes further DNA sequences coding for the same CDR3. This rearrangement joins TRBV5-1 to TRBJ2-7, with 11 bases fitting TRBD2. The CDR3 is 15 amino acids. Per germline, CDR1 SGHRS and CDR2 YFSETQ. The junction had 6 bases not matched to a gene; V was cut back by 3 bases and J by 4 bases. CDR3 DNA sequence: TGCGCCAGCAGCTCAGGACTAGCGGGCAATTACGAGCAGTACTTC. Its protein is CASSSGLAGNYEQYF.

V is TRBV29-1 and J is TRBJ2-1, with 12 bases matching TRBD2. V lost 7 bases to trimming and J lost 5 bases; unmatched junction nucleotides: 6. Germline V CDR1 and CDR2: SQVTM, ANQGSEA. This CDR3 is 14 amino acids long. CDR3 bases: TGCAGCGCCCCGGGACTAGCGGGTGACAATGAGCAGTTCTTC. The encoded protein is CSAPGLAGDNEQFF.

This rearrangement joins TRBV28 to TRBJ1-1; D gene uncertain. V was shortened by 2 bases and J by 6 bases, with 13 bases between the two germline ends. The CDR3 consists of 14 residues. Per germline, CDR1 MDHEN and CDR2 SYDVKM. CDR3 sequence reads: CASSLVDRFAEAFF. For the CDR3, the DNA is TGTGCCAGCAGTTTAGTTGACCGATTCGCTGAAGCTTTCTTT.

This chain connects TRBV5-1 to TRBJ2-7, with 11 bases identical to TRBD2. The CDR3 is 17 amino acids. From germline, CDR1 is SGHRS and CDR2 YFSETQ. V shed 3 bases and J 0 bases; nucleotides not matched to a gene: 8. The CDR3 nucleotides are TGCGCCAGCAGCTCCTTCCCGACTAGCGGGGTCTCCTACGAGCAGTACTTC. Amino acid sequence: CASSSFPTSGVSYEQYF.

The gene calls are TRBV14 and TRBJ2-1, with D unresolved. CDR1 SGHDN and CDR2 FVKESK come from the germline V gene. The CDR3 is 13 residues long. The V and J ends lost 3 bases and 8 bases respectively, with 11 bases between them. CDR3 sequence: CASSQIGRYEQFF. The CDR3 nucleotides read TGTGCCAGCAGCCAGATAGGAAGATATGAGCAGTTCTTC.